This TCR beta chain was documented in a study of CD8 T cells in ankylosing spondylitis. Findings and caveats of the study: A TCR beta motif made of about eight highly homologous variants seemed typical of ankylosing spondylitis blood.

V lost 6 bases and J 4 bases, leaving 10 bases between the germline ends. Germline CDR1 is SQVTM and CDR2 is ANQGSEA. The CDR3 loop spans 12 amino acids. This clonotype was seen only a few times. Its antigen is not known. MiXCR, applied by TCRdb to the 5' RACE reads, yields one record per CDR3 protein. This sample carries some 840,000 distinct CDR3 sequences, 10% to 15% of them seen once, and the ten largest clones take around 0.51%. Input material: blood, either unsorted or a sorted T cell fraction (not recorded which). The chain is built from TRBV29-1 and TRBJ1-5; the D is unclear. The clonotype originates from a male donor with ankylosing spondylitis. CDR3 sequence (DNA): TGCAGCGTCGTAATCCCGAATCAGCCCCAGCATTTT. It specifies CSVVIPNQPQHF.